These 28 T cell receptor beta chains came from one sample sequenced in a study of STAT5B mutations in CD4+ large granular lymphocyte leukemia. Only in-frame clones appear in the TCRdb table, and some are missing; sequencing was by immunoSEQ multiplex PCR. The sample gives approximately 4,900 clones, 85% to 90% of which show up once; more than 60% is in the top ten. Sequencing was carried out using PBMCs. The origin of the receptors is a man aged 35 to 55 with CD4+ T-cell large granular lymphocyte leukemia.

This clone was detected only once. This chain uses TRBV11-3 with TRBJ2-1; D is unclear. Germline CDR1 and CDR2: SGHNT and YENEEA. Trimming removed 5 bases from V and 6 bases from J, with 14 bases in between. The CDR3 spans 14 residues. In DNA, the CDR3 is TGTGCCAGCAGCCAACGGGCCGCTGCCAATGAGCAGTTCTTC. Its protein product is CASSQRAAANEQFF.

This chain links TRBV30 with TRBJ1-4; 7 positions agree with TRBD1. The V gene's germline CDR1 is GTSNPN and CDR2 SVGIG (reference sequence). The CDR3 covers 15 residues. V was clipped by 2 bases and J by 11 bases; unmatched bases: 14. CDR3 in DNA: TGTGCCTGGAGTAAGGCTCGGACAGGCCTCTTTAAACTGTTTTTT. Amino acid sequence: CAWSKARTGLFKLFF.

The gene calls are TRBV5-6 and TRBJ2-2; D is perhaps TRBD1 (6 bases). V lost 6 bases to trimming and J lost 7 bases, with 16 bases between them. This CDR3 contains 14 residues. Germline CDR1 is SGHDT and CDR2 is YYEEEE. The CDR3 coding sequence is TGTGCCAGCACCGGTCAGGGGTCTTACGGGGAGCTGTTTTTT. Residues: CASTGQGSYGELFF.

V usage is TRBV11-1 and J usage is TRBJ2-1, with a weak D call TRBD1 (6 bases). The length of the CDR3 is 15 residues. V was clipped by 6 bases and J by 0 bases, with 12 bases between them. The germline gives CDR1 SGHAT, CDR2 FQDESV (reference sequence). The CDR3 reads CASRIRDNSYNEQFF. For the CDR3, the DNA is TGTGCCAGCAGAATCCGGGACAACTCCTACAATGAGCAGTTCTTC.

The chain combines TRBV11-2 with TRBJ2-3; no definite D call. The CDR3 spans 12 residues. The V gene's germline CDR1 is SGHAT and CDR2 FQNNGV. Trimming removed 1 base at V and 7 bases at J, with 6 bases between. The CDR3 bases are TGTGCCAGCAGCTTAGGAGAAAATACGCAGTATTTT. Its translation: CASSLGENTQYF.

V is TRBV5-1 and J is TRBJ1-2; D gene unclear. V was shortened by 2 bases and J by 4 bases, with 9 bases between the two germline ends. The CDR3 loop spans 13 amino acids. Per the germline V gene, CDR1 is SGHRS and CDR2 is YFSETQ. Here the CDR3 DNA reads TGCGCCAGCAGCTTTCGGGCAGGCTATGGCTACACCTTC. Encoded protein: CASSFRAGYGYTF.

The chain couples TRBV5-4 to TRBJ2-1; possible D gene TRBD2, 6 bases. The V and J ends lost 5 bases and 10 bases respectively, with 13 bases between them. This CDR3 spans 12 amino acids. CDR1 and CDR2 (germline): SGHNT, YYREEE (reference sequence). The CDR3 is CASSPYLAEQFF. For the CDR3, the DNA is TGTGCCAGCAGTCCTTACCTAGCGGAGCAGTTCTTC.

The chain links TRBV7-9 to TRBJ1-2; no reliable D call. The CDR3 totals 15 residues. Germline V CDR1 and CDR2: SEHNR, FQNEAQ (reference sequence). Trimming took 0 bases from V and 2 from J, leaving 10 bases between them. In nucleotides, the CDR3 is TGTGCCAGCAGCTTAGCCCGGGGTGCCAACTATGGCTACACCTTC. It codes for CASSLARGANYGYTF.

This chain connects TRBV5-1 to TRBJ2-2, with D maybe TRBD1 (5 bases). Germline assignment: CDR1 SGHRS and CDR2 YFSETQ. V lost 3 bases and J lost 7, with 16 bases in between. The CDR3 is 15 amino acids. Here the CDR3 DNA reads TGCGCCAGCAGCTCCCGGACATTAGGGGACGGGGAGCTGTTTTTT. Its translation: CASSSRTLGDGELFF. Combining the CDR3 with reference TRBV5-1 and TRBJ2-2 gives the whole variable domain KAGVTQTPRYLIKTRGQQVTLSCSPISGHRSVSWYQQTPGQGLQFLFEYFSETQRNKGNFPGRFSGRQFSNSRSEMNVSTLELGDSALYLCASSSRTLGDGELFFGEGSRLTVL.

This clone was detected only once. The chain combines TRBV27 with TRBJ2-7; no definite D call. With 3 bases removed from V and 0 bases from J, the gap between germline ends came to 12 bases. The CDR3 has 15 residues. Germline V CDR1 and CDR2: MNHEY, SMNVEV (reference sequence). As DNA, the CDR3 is TGTGCCAGCAGTTTTCACGACGGCCTCTCCTACGAGCAGTACTTC. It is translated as CASSFHDGLSYEQYF.

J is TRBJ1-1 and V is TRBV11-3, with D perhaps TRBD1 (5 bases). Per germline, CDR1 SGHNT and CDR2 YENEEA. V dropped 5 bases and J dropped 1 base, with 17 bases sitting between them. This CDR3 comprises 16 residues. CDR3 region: CASSLRGFLGNTEAFF. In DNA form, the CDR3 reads TGTGCCAGCAGCCTGAGGGGCTTCCTCGGGAACACTGAAGCTTTCTTT.

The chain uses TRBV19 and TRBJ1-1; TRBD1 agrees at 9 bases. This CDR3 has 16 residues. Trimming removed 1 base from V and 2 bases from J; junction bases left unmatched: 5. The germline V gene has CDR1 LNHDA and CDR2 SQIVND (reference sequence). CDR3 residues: CASSIGTGDANTEAFF. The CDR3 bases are TGTGCCAGTAGTATAGGGACAGGGGACGCCAACACTGAAGCTTTCTTT.

CDR3 in DNA: TGTGCCAGCAGCGCCCGACAGGGAAACAATGAGCAGTTCTTC. It translates to CASSARQGNNEQFF. The chain is built from TRBV7-2 and TRBJ2-1, with 7 bases aligning to TRBD1. The J segment lost 5 bases and the V segment lost 5 bases, leaving 6 bases of the junction unmatched. This CDR3 is built from 14 residues. Germline V gives CDR1 SGHTA, CDR2 FQGNSA.

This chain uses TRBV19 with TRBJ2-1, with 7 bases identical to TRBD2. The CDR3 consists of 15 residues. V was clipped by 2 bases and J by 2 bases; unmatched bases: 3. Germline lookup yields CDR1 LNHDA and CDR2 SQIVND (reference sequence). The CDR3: CASSITAGAYNEQFF. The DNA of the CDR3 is TGTGCCAGTAGTATAACGGCGGGAGCCTACAATGAGCAGTTCTTC.

CDR3 nucleotides: TGTGCCAGCAGCCCCTCACTAGTCCTGTCCTACAATGAGCAGTTCTTC. It codes for CASSPSLVLSYNEQFF. The chain links TRBV11-2 to TRBJ2-1; D may be TRBD2 (5 bases). CDR1 SGHAT and CDR2 FQNNGV come from the germline V gene. V was clipped by 5 bases and J by 1 base, with 15 bases between them. The CDR3 covers 16 residues. Full variable domain (rest looked up from reference TRBV11-2 and TRBJ2-1): EAGVAQSPRYKIIEKRQSVAFWCNPISGHATLYWYQQILGQGPKLLIQFQNNGVVDDSQLPKDRFSAERLKGVDSTLKIQPAKLEDSAVYLCASSPSLVLSYNEQFFGPGTRLTVL.

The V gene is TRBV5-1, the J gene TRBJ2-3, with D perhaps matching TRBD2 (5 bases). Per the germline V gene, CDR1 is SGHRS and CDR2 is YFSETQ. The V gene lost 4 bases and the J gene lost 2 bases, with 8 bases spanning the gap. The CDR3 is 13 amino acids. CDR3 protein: CASSAGVTDTQYF. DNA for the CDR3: TGCGCCAGCAGCGCGGGCGTCACAGATACGCAGTATTTT.

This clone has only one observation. CDR3 sequence: CAWSVSNTDTQYF. The CDR3 DNA is TGTGCCTGGAGTGTTTCGAACACAGATACGCAGTATTTT. This chain uses TRBV30 with TRBJ2-3; D is unresolved. Trimming left V 0 bases short and J 2 bases short, with 6 bases between. Germline V CDR1 and CDR2: GTSNPN, SVGIG (reference sequence). CDR3 length: 13 residues.

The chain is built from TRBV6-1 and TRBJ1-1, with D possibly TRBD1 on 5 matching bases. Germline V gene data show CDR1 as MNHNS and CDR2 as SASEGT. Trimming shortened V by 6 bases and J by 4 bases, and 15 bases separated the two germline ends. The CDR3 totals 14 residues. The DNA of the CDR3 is TGTGCCAGCAGGATGGGGGGACGGGGCACTGAAGCTTTCTTT. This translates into CASRMGGRGTEAFF.

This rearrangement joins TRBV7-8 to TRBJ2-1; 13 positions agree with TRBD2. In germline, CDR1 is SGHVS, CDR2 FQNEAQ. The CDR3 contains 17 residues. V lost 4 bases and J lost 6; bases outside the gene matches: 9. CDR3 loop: CASSSVAGTSGVNEQFF. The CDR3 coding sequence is TGTGCCAGCAGCTCCGTAGCGGGGACTAGCGGGGTCAATGAGCAGTTCTTC.

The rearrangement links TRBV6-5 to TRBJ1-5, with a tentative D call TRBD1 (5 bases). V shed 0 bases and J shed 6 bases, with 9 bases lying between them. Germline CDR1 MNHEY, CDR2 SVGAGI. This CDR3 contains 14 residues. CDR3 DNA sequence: TGTGCCAGCAGTTACTCGAAAGGGACTCAGCCCCAGCATTTT. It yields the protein CASSYSKGTQPQHF.

CDR3 DNA: TGTGCCAGTAGTATAGCCAGGGGAGGCAATCAGCCCCAGCATTTT. Amino acid sequence: CASSIARGGNQPQHF. This chain connects TRBV19 to TRBJ1-5; a possible D gene is TRBD1 (6 bases). This CDR3 spans 15 amino acids. Germline V gene lookup returns CDR1 LNHDA and CDR2 SQIVND (reference sequence). Trimming left V 1 base short and J 2 bases short, with 9 bases between.

CDR3 loop: CASSYLTGADTQYF. In nucleotides, the CDR3 is TGTGCCAGCAGTTATCTGACAGGGGCAGATACGCAGTATTTT. The gene calls are TRBV6-5 and TRBJ2-3; 8 bases are a match to TRBD1. This CDR3 spans 14 amino acids. V lost 3 bases and J lost 4; bases outside the gene matches: 3. Germline V gene data show CDR1 as MNHEY and CDR2 as SVGAGI.

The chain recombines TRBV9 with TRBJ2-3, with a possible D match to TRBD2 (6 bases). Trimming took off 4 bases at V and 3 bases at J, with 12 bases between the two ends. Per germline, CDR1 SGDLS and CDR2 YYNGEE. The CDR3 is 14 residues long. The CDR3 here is CASSFGGDTDTQYF. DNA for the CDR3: TGTGCCAGCAGCTTTGGAGGGGATACAGATACGCAGTATTTT.

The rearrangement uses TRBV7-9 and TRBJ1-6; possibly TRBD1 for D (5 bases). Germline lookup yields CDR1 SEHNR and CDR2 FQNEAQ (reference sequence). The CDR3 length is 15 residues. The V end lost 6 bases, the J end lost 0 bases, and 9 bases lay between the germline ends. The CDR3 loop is CASSPGASYNSPLHF. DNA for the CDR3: TGTGCCAGCAGTCCCGGGGCCTCCTATAATTCACCCCTCCACTTT. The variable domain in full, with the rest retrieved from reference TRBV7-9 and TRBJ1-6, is DTGVSQNPRHKITKRGQNVTFRCDPISEHNRLYWYRQTLGQGPEFLTYFQNEAQLEKSRLLSDRFSAERPKGSFSTLEIQRTEQGDSAMYLCASSPGASYNSPLHFGNGTRLTVT.

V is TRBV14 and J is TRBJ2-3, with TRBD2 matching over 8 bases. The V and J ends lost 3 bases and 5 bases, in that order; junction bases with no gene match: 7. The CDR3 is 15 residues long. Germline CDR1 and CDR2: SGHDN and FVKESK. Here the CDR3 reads CASSHLRGEGDTQYF. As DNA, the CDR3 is TGTGCCAGCAGCCACTTGCGGGGGGAGGGAGATACGCAGTATTTT.

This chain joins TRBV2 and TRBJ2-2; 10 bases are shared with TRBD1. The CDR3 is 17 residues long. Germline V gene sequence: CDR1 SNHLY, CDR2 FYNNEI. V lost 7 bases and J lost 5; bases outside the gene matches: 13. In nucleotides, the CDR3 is TGTGCCAGCATTCCCGGGACAGGGGTTATAATTACCGGGGAGCTGTTTTTT. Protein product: CASIPGTGVIITGELFF.

The CDR3 reads CASTGGLKPQHF. The CDR3 DNA is TGTGCCAGCACCGGGGGTCTAAAGCCCCAGCATTTT. V is TRBV6-1 and J is TRBJ1-5; a possible D gene is TRBD1 (5 bases). The length of the CDR3 is 12 residues. Trimming stripped 7 bases from V and 8 bases from J, with 12 bases between. Looked up from germline, CDR1 is MNHNS and CDR2 is SASEGT.

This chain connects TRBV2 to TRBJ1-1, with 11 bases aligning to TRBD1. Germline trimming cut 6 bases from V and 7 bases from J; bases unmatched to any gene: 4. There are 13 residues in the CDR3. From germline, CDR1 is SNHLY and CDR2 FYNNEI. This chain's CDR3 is CASSGQGASEAFF. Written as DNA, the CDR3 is TGTGCCAGCAGCGGACAGGGGGCAAGTGAAGCTTTCTTT.